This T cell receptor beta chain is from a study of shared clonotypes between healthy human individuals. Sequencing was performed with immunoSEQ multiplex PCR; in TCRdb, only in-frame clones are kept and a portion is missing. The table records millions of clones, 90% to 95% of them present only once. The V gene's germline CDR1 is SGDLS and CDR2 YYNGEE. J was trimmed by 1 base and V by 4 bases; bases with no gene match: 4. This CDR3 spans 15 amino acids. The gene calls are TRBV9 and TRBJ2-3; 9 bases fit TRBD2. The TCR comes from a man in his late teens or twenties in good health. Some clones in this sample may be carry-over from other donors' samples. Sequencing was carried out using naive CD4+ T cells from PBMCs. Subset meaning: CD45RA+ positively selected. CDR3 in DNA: TGTGCCAGCAGCCCCCGGACTAGCGGCACAGATACGCAGTATTTT. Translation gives CASSPRTSGTDTQYF. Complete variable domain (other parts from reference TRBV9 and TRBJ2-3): DSGVTQTPKHLITATGQRVTLRCSPRSGDLSVYWYQQSLDQGLQFLIQYYNGEERAKGNILERFSAQQFPDLHSELNLSSLELGDSALYFCASSPRTSGTDTQYFGPGTRLTVL.